These 6 T cell receptor beta chains were all obtained from the same sample, sequenced in a study of T cells in Graves' hyperthyroidism and ophthalmopathy. Researchers amplified the TCR beta CDR3 regions from RNA transcripts. The HTBI set primed first-round TCR CDR3 RT-PCR. TCRdb re-analysed the multiplex PCR reads in MiXCR, keeping a single row per CDR3 protein. Of about 420,000 distinct CDR3 sequences in the sample, around 14% are singletons; the top ten hold roughly 15%. Input material: blood. The receptors were sampled from a woman aged 18-30 years with Graves' hyperthyroidism.

This chain connects TRBV28 to TRBJ2-4, with D perhaps matching TRBD2 (6 bases). In germline, CDR1 is MDHEN, CDR2 SYDVKM. The length of the CDR3 is 17 residues. The V and J ends lost 5 bases and 7 bases respectively, with 24 bases between them. The CDR3 reads CASSNRDGGFFSNIQYF. In nucleotides, the CDR3 is TGTGCCAGCAGTAACCGGGACGGGGGTTTTTTTTCGAACATTCAGTACTTC.

This clonotype was seen only a few times. This chain joins TRBV18 and TRBJ1-5; D might be TRBD1 (6 bases). This CDR3 contains 15 residues. Trimming removed 3 bases at V and 1 base at J, with 10 bases between. Looked up from germline, CDR1 is KGHSH and CDR2 is LQKENI. The DNA of the CDR3 is TGTGCCAGCTCACCGGACAGCCGGAGCAATCAGCCCCAGCATTTT. Translated: CASSPDSRSNQPQHF.

The J gene is TRBJ2-2, the V gene TRBV9; 8 bases map to TRBD1. J gave up 7 bases and V 0 bases, and 2 bases lay outside the gene matches. Germline assignment: CDR1 SGDLS and CDR2 YYNGEE. The CDR3 loop spans 14 amino acids. CDR3 nucleotides: TGTGCCAGCAGCGTAGACAGGGGGGACGGGGAGCTGTTTTTT. Its translation is CASSVDRGDGELFF. Complete variable domain (other parts from reference TRBV9 and TRBJ2-2): DSGVTQTPKHLITATGQRVTLRCSPRSGDLSVYWYQQSLDQGLQFLIQYYNGEERAKGNILERFSAQQFPDLHSELNLSSLELGDSALYFCASSVDRGDGELFFGEGSRLTVL.

This clonotype was observed a handful of times. The V call is TRBV11-2, the J call TRBJ2-5; 9 bases match TRBD1. J lost 5 bases, V lost 5 bases, and 9 bases had no gene match. This CDR3 contains 15 residues. Germline values: CDR1 SGHAT, CDR2 FQNNGV. CDR3 loop: CASSQTGQGLETQYF. CDR3 DNA: TGTGCCAGCAGCCAAACGGGACAGGGTCTGGAGACCCAGTACTTC.

V usage is TRBV9 and J usage is TRBJ2-1; TRBD2 matches 11 bases. The CDR3 length is 20 residues. Germline lookup yields CDR1 SGDLS and CDR2 YYNGEE. V lost 4 bases and J lost 0; bases outside the gene matches: 15. CDR3 bases: TGTGCCAGCAGCCTAGCACTTTCAGGCCTAGCGGGAGGCTCCTACAATGAGCAGTTCTTC. Translation gives CASSLALSGLAGGSYNEQFF.

As for this clonotype: The CDR3 does not close with the conserved phenylalanine or tryptophan, likely indicating a read error. This rearrangement joins TRBV5-4 to TRBJ2-3; D uncertain. Deletions cut 6 bases from V and 4 bases from J, with 15 bases between. Per the germline V gene, CDR1 is SGHNT and CDR2 is YYREEE (reference sequence). The CDR3 length is 14 residues. The CDR3 reads CASNPGQAPDTQYL. Here the CDR3 DNA reads TGTGCCAGCAACCCCGGGCAGGCTCCAGATACGCAGTATCTT.